Each of the 7 T cell receptor beta chains below was sequenced from the same sample in a study of OX40 agonist ivuxolimab in advanced cancers. Using immunoSEQ multiplex PCR, the repertoire was profiled, and TCRdb retains in-frame clones only, with some absent. The top ten hold roughly 7.9% of the sample, which has around 49,000 clones, approximately 79% seen once. The source material was CD4+ or CD8+ T cells sorted from blood, sampled in a trial of the OX40 agonist ivuxolimab. Receptors were obtained from an adult with an advanced solid tumor such as melanoma, head and neck, liver or kidney cancer.

V is TRBV6-5 and J is TRBJ2-5, with D possibly being TRBD1 (5 bases). The CDR3 covers 13 residues. Trimming took off 7 bases at V and 7 bases at J, with 16 bases between the two ends. From germline, CDR1 is MNHEY and CDR2 SVGAGI. CDR3 in DNA: TGTGCCAGCATCCCCCCTGGCCAGGGGACCCAGTACTTC. This sequence encodes CASIPPGQGTQYF.

This sequence joins TRBV30 and TRBJ1-2; no clear D gene. Germline V gene lookup returns CDR1 GTSNPN and CDR2 SVGIG (reference sequence). The V gene lost 8 bases and the J gene lost 3 bases, with 16 bases spanning the gap. The CDR3 has 13 residues. CDR3 protein: CALSGGPYYGYTF. The CDR3 DNA is TGTGCCCTAAGTGGAGGGCCCTACTATGGCTACACCTTC.

To note about this clone: The sample contains more than one DNA sequence encoding this CDR3. The chain has TRBV6-5 and TRBJ1-1; perhaps TRBD1 as D (5 bases). The CDR3 loop spans 12 amino acids. Between the trimmed V and J ends, which lost 2 bases and 5 bases, there was a span of 6 bases. Germline loops: CDR1 MNHEY, CDR2 SVGAGI. CDR3 nucleotides: TGTGCCAGCAGTTACGGGGGAACTGAAGCTTTCTTT. The encoded protein is CASSYGGTEAFF.

The V and J genes are TRBV29-1 and TRBJ2-4; no firm D call. Trimming took off 1 base at V and 3 bases at J, with 7 bases between the two ends. This CDR3 region has 13 residues. CDR1 SQVTM and CDR2 ANQGSEA come from the germline V gene. CDR3 DNA sequence: TGCAGCGTTGAAGGGTCTGACAAAAACATTCAGTACTTC. Protein sequence: CSVEGSDKNIQYF.

The rearrangement uses TRBV30 and TRBJ1-4, with D possibly being TRBD1 (6 bases). V dropped 2 bases and J dropped 5 bases, with 12 bases sitting between them. This CDR3 is 14 amino acids long. CDR1 is GTSNPN and CDR2 is SVGIG in the germline V gene (reference sequence). The CDR3 protein is CAWSMRQVNEKLFF. The CDR3 coding sequence is TGTGCCTGGAGTATGCGACAGGTCAATGAAAAACTGTTTTTT.

The table lists this clone with a count of one. The J gene is TRBJ2-2, the V gene TRBV29-1, with D unresolved. Trimming left V 4 bases short and J 0 bases short, with 9 bases between. The CDR3 has 14 amino acids. Per the germline V gene, CDR1 is SQVTM and CDR2 is ANQGSEA. DNA of the CDR3: TGCAGCGTTGTCGGCACCGCGAACACCGGGGAGCTGTTTTTT. Its protein is CSVVGTANTGELFF.

This chain links TRBV7-2 with TRBJ2-7; D uncertain. The CDR3 is 14 amino acids. V was clipped by 1 base and J by 1 base, with 8 bases between them. CDR1 and CDR2 from the germline V gene are SGHTA and FQGNSA. CDR3 in amino acids: CASSLVGSSYEQYF. The DNA for the CDR3 is TGTGCCAGCAGCTTAGTCGGCAGTTCCTACGAGCAGTACTTC. Full variable domain (rest looked up from reference TRBV7-2 and TRBJ2-7): GAGVSQSPSNKVTEKGKDVELRCDPISGHTALYWYRQSLGQGLEFLIYFQGNSAPDKSGLPSDRFSAERTGGSVSTLTIQRTQQEDSAVYLCASSLVGSSYEQYFGPGTRLTVT.